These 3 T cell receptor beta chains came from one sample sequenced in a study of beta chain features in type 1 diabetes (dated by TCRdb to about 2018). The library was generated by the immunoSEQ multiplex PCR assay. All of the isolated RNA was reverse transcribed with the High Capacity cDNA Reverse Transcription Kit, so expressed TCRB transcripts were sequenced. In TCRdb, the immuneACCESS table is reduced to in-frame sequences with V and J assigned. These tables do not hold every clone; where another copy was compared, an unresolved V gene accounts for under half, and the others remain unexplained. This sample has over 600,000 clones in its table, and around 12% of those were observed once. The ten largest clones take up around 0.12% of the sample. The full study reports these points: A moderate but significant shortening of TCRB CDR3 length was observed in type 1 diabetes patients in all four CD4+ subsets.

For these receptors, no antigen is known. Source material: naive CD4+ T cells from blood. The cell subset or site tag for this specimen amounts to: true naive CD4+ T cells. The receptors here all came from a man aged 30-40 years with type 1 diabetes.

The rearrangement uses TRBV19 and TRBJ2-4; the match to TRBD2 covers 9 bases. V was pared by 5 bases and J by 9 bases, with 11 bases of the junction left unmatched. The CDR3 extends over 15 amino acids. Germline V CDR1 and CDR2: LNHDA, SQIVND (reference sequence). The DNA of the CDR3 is TGTGCCAGTAGTTCAGAGCGGGGGGCCCTGGGCATTCAGTACTTC. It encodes CASSSERGALGIQYF.

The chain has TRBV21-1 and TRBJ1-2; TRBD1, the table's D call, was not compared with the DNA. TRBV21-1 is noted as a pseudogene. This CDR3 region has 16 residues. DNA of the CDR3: TGTGCCAGCAGCAAAGTAACGCACAGGGCTGGCTATGGCTACACCTTC. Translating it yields CASSKVTHRAGYGYTF.

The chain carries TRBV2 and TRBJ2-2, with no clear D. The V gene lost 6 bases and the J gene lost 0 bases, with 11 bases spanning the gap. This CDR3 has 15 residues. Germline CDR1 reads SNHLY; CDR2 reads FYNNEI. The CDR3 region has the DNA TGTGCCAGCAGCTCAGACCCAGCGAACACCGGGGAGCTGTTTTTT. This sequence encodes CASSSDPANTGELFF.